The 5 T cell receptor beta chains below were found in one sample sequenced in a study of beta chain features in type 1 diabetes. All of the isolated RNA was reverse transcribed, so expressed TCRB transcripts were sequenced. Profiled with immunoSEQ multiplex PCR; TCRdb holds only in-frame clones, not every one. The sample shows about 900,000 clones, roughly 15% of them seen only once. Sequenced sample: naive CD4+ T cells from blood. These receptors were collected from a young woman in good health.

Only a few counts were recorded for this clone. The chain couples TRBV9 to TRBJ2-7; D gene ambiguous. This CDR3 spans 13 amino acids. Germline values: CDR1 SGDLS, CDR2 YYNGEE. V was pared by 2 bases and J by 5 bases, with 11 bases between. CDR3 in amino acids: CASSVSETHEQYF. As DNA, the CDR3 is TGTGCCAGCAGCGTCTCAGAAACCCACGAGCAGTACTTC.

CDR3 in DNA: TGTGCCAGCAGTTTTCCGGGGAGCTCCTACAATGAGCAGTTCTTC. It encodes CASSFPGSSYNEQFF. This chain connects TRBV28 to TRBJ2-1, with a weak D call TRBD2 (5 bases). The V and J ends lost 3 bases and 0 bases respectively, with 9 bases between them. The CDR3 has 15 amino acids. CDR1 MDHEN and CDR2 SYDVKM come from the germline V gene.

V is TRBV7-9 and J is TRBJ2-2; D ambiguous. CDR1 and CDR2 from the germline V gene are SEHNR and FQNEAQ (reference sequence). Trimming shortened V by 5 bases and J by 0 bases, and 10 bases separated the two germline ends. This CDR3 has 15 residues. CDR3 DNA sequence: TGTGCCAGCAGCAGTCTCCTTACGAACACCGGGGAGCTGTTTTTT. It is translated as CASSSLLTNTGELFF.

This clone was seen more than once but under ten times. The V and J genes are TRBV19 and TRBJ2-1; D might be TRBD2 (5 bases). Germline V gives CDR1 LNHDA, CDR2 SQIVND (reference sequence). Trimming took off 2 bases at V and 0 bases at J, with 8 bases between the two ends. The length of the CDR3 is 15 residues. The CDR3 sequence: CASSIRRSSYNEQFF. CDR3 nucleotide sequence: TGTGCCAGTAGTATACGGAGGAGCTCCTACAATGAGCAGTTCTTC.

This clone came up a few times. The chain links TRBV29-1 to TRBJ1-1; 10 bases line up with TRBD1. V dropped 8 bases and J dropped 4; count of bases not matched to a gene: 4. The CDR3 sequence is 12 residues long. CDR1 SQVTM and CDR2 ANQGSEA come from the germline V gene. CDR3 sequence: CSTRQGATEAFF. In DNA form, the CDR3 reads TGCAGCACCAGACAGGGGGCCACTGAAGCTTTCTTT.